This TCR beta chain originates from a study of cytomegalovirus exposure and HLA in healthy donors. Notes on the study in general: Cytomegalovirus status was reportedly diagnosed by the classifier with high specificity and sensitivity. Near-uniform donor sequencing depth was presumed by presence/absence analyses. The listing of 150 to 200 TCR beta chains classed them as cytomegalovirus-associated.

Trimming removed 6 bases at V and 7 bases at J, with 11 bases between. CDR3 length: 12 residues. Germline V gives CDR1 MDHEN, CDR2 SYDVKM. Remarks on this clone: The antigen remains undetermined.

PCR used 60 Vbeta primers and 13 Jbeta primers. TCRdb's table, derived via immunoSEQ multiplex PCR, lists solely in-frame clones and lacks some. The sample has approximately 150,000 clones; about four fifths are singletons. This TCR derives from a man between 50 and 59 years old in good health and CMV-seropositive. The rearrangement joins TRBV28 to TRBJ2-3; D is unclear. The source material was PBMCs. The CDR3 DNA follows: TGTGCCAGCAGCGACTTATCTTATACGCAGTATTTT. Protein product: CASSDLSYTQYF.